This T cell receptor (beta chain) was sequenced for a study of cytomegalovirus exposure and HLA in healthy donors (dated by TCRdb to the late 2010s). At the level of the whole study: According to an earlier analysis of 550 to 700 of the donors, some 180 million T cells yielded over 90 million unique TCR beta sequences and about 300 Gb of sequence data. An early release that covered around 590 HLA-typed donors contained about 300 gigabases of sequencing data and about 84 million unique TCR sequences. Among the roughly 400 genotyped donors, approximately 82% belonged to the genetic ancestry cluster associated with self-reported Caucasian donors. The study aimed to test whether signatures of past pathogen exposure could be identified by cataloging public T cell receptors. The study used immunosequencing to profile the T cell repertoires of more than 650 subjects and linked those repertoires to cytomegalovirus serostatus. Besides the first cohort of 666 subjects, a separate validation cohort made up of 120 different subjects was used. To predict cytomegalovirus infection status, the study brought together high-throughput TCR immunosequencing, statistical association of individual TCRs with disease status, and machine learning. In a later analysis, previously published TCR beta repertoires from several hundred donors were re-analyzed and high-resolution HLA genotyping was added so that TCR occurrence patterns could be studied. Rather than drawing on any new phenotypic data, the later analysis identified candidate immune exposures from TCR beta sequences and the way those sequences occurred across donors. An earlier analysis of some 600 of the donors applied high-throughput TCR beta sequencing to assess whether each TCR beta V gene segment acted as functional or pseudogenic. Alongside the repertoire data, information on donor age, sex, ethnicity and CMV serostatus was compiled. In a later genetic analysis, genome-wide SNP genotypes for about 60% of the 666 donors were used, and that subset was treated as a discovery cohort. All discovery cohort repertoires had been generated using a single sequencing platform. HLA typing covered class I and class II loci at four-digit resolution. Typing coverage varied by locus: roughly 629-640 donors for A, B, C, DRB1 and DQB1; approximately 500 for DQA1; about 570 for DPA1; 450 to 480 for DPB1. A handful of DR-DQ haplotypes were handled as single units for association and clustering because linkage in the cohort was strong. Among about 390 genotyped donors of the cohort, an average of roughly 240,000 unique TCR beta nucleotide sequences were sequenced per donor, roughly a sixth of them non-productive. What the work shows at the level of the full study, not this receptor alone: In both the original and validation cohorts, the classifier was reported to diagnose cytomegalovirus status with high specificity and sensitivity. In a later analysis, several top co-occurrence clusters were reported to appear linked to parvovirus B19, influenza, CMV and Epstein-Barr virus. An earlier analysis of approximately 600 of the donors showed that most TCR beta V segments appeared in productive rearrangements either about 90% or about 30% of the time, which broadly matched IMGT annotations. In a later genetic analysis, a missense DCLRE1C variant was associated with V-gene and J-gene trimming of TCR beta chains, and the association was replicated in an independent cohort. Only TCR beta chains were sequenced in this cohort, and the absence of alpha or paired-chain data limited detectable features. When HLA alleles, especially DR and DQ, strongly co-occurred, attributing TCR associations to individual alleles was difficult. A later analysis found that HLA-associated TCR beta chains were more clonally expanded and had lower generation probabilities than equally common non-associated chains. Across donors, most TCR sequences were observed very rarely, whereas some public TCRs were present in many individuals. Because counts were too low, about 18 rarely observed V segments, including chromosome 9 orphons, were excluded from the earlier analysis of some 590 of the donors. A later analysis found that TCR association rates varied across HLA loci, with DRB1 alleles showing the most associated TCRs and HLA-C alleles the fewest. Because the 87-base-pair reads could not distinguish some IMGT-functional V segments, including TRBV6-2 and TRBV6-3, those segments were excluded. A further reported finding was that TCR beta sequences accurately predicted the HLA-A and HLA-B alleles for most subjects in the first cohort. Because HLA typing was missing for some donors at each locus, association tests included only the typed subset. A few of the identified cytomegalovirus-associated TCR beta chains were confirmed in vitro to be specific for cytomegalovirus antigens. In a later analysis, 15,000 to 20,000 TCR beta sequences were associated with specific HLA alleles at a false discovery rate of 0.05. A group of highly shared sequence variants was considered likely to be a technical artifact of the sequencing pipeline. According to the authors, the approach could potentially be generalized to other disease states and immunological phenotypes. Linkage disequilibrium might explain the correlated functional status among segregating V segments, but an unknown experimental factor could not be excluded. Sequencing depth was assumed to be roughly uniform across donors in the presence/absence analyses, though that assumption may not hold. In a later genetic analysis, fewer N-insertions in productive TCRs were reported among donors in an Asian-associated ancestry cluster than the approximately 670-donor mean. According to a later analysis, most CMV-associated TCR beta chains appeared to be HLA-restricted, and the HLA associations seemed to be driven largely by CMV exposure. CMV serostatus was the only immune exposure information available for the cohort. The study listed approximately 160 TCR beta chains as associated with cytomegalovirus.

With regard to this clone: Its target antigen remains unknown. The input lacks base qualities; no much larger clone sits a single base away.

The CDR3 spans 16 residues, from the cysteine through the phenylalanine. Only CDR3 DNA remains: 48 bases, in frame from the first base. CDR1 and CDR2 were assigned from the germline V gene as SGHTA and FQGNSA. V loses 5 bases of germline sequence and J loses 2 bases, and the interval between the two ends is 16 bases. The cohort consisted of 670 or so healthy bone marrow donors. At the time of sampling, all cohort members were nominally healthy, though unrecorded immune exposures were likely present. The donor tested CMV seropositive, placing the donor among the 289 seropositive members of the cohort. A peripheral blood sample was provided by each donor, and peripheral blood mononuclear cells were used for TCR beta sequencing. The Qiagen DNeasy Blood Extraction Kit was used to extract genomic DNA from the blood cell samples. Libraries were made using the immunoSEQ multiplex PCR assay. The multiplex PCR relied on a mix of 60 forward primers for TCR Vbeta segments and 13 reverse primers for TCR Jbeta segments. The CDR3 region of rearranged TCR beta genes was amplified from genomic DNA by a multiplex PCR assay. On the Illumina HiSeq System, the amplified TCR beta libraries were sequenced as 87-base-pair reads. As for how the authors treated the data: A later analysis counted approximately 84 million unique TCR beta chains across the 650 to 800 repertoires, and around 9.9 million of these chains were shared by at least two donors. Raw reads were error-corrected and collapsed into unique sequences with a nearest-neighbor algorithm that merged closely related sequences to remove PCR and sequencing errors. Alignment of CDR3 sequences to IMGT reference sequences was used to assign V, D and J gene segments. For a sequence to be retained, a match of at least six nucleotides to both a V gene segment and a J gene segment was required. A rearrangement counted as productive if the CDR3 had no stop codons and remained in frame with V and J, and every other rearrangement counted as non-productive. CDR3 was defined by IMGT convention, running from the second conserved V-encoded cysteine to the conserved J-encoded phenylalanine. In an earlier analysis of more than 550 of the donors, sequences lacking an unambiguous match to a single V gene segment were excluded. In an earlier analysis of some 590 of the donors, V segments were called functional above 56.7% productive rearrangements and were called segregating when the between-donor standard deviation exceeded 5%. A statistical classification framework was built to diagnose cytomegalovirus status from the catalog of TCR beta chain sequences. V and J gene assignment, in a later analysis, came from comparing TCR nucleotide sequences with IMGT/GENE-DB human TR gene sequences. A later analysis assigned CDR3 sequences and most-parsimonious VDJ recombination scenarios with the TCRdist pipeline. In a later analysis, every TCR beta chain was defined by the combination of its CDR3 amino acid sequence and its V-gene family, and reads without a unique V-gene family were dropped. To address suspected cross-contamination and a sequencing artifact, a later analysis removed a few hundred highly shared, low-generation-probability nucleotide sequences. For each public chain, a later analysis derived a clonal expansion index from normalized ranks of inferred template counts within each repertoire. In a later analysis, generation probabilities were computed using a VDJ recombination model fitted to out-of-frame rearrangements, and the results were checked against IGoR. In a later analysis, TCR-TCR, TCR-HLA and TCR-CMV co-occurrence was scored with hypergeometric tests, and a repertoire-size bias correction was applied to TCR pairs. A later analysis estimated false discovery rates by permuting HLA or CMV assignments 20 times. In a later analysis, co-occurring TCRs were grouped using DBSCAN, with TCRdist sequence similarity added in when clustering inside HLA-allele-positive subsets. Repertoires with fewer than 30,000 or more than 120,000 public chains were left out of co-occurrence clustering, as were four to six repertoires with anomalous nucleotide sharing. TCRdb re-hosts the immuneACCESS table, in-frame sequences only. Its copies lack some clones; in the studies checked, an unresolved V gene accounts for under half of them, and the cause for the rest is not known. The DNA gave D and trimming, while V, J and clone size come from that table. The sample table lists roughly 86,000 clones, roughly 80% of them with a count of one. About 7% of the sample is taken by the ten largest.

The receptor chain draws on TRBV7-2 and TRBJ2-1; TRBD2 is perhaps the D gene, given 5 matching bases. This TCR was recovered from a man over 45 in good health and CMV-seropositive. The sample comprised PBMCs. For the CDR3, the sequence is CASSKLSGGTYNEQFF. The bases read TGTGCCAGCAGCAAGCTTAGTGGAGGCACCTACAATGAGCAGTTCTTC.